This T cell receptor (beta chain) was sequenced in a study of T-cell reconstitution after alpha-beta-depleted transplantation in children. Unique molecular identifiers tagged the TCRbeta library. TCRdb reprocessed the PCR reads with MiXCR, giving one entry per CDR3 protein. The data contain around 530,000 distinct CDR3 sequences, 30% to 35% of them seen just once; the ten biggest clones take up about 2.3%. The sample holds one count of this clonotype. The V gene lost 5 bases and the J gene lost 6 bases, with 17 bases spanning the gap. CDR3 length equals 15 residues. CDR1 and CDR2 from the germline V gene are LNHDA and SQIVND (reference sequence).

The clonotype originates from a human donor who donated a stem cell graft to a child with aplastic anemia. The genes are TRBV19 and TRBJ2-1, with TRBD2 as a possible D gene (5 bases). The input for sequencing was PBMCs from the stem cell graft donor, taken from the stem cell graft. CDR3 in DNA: TGTGCCAGTAGTGTCACTAGAAGCGGTCTCAATGAGCAGTTCTTC. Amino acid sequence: CASSVTRSGLNEQFF.